The rows below give T cell receptor beta chains drawn from one sample of a study of graft-versus-host responses after intestinal transplantation. Profiled with immunoSEQ multiplex PCR; TCRdb holds only in-frame clones, not every one. The top ten clones hold roughly 5% of a sample with some 16,000 clones, approximately 82% of them seen once. Sample: ileum tissue, taken 17 days after transplant. The origin of the receptors is a human patient who received an intestinal transplant, so some T cells may come from the graft donor. Both conserved end residues are part of each CDR3. A D gene is named only where the DNA matches it firmly. Rows may omit the clone size; those that give it use once, few, many or a size class.

clone size: NA; V gene: TRBV2; J gene: TRBJ2-2; D gene: TRBD1; CDR3 DNA: TGTGCCAGCAAAGCGCTCCGGACGGGACAGGGTGATGGGCTGTTTTTT; CDR3 protein: CASKALRTGQGDGLFF
clone size: NA; V gene: TRBV28; J gene: TRBJ1-2; D gene: TRBD1; CDR3 DNA: TGTGCCAGCAGTAGTGAGGGGGCGACTATTGATGGCTACACCTTC; CDR3 protein: CASSSEGATIDGYTF
clone size: NA; V gene: TRBV28; J gene: TRBJ1-2; D gene: TRBD1; CDR3 DNA: TGTGCCAGCAGTTTGGAGACAGGGGGTAGAGATGGCTACACCTTC; CDR3 protein: CASSLETGGRDGYTF
clone size: NA; V gene: TRBV9; J gene: TRBJ2-4; D gene: TRBD2; CDR3 DNA: TGTGCCAGCAGCGGACATAGCGGGAGTTGGGGAAACATTCAGTACTTC; CDR3 protein: CASSGHSGSWGNIQYF
clone size: NA; V gene: TRBV18; J gene: TRBJ2-2; D gene: TRBD1; CDR3 DNA: TGTGCCAGCTCCGCATTCAGAACCGGGACAGCCCAGGGGGAGCTGTTTTTT; CDR3 protein: CASSAFRTGTAQGELFF
clone size: NA; V gene: TRBV30; J gene: TRBJ1-4; D gene: NA; CDR3 DNA: TGTGCCTGGAGTGTAAACGGTTATAATGAAAAACTGTTTTTT; CDR3 protein: CAWSVNGYNEKLFF
clone size: NA; V gene: TRBV6-4; J gene: TRBJ2-3; D gene: TRBD1; CDR3 DNA: TGTGCCAGCAGTGACTGGGACAGAAGCACAGATACGCAGTATTTT; CDR3 protein: CASSDWDRSTDTQYF
clone size: NA; V gene: TRBV6-1; J gene: TRBJ1-3; D gene: NA; CDR3 DNA: TGTGCCAGCAGTGAGAAGGTGGAGGGAAACACCATATATTTT; CDR3 protein: CASSEKVEGNTIYF
clone size: NA; V gene: TRBV9; J gene: TRBJ2-5; D gene: TRBD1; CDR3 DNA: TGTGCCAGCAGCGCCACCGGGACAGCCTCCGAGGCCCAGTACTTC; CDR3 protein: CASSATGTASEAQYF
clone size: NA; V gene: TRBV7-3; J gene: TRBJ1-5; D gene: NA; CDR3 DNA: TGTGCCAGCAGCCCACAGGGAGGTCAGCCCCAGCATTTT; CDR3 protein: CASSPQGGQPQHF
clone size: NA; V gene: TRBV9; J gene: TRBJ2-1; D gene: NA; CDR3 DNA: TGTGCCAGCAGCGTAGAAGGGGGGGGATACAATGAGCAGTTCTTC; CDR3 protein: CASSVEGGGYNEQFF
clone size: NA; V gene: TRBV7-9; J gene: TRBJ2-2; D gene: TRBD1; CDR3 DNA: TGTGCCAGCAGCCCCCGGGACAGGGGGCTAGGCGGGGAGCTGTTTTTT; CDR3 protein: CASSPRDRGLGGELFF
clone size: NA; V gene: TRBV7-9; J gene: TRBJ2-7; D gene: TRBD1; CDR3 DNA: TGTGCCAGCAGCCGCGGGGACAGGGTGAACGAGCAGTACTTC; CDR3 protein: CASSRGDRVNEQYF
clone size: NA; V gene: TRBV21-1; J gene: TRBJ2-7; D gene: NA; CDR3 DNA: TGTGCCAGCAGCAAAGTTACAGGACCATTCTACGAGCAGTACTTC; CDR3 protein: CASSKVTGPFYEQYF
clone size: NA; V gene: TRBV7-8; J gene: TRBJ1-5; D gene: NA; CDR3 DNA: TGTGCCAGCAGCCAAACCTCCGGGACGCAGCCCCAGCATTTT; CDR3 protein: CASSQTSGTQPQHF
clone size: NA; V gene: TRBV29-1; J gene: TRBJ1-1; D gene: NA; CDR3 DNA: TGCAGCGCCGTGGAGCAGGGGAGCGCTGAAGCTTTCTTT; CDR3 protein: CSAVEQGSAEAFF
clone size: NA; V gene: TRBV5-5; J gene: TRBJ2-7; D gene: NA; CDR3 DNA: TGTGCCAGCAGCTTGATCCCTACGGGGACCTACGAGCAGTACTTC; CDR3 protein: CASSLIPTGTYEQYF
clone size: NA; V gene: TRBV23-1; J gene: TRBJ1-5; D gene: TRBD1; CDR3 DNA: TGCGCCAGCAGTCCAGAGCCGGGACAGGGGGGGAATAGCAATCAGCCCCAGCATTTT; CDR3 protein: CASSPEPGQGGNSNQPQHF
clone size: few; V gene: TRBV28; J gene: TRBJ2-2; D gene: NA; CDR3 DNA: TGTGCCAGCAGTTTAGAGGTTCCCGGGGAGCTGTTTTTT; CDR3 protein: CASSLEVPGELFF
clone size: NA; V gene: TRBV19; J gene: TRBJ2-1; D gene: TRBD1; CDR3 DNA: TGTGCCAGTATTATCGGGACAGGAGGTATCAATGAGCAGTTCTTC; CDR3 protein: CASIIGTGGINEQFF
clone size: NA; V gene: TRBV19; J gene: TRBJ2-7; D gene: NA; CDR3 DNA: TGTGCCAGTAGTCCAGGGTTTCACTACGAGCAGTACTTC; CDR3 protein: CASSPGFHYEQYF
clone size: NA; V gene: TRBV27; J gene: TRBJ2-2; D gene: NA; CDR3 DNA: TGTGCCAGCAGCCTCACCGGGGAGCTGTTTTTT; CDR3 protein: CASSLTGELFF
clone size: NA; V gene: TRBV5-6; J gene: TRBJ2-1; D gene: NA; CDR3 DNA: TGTGCCAGCAGCGACGGATACAATGAGCAGTTCTTC; CDR3 protein: CASSDGYNEQFF
clone size: few; V gene: TRBV25-1; J gene: TRBJ1-2; D gene: NA; CDR3 DNA: TGTGCCAGCAGTGAATACCCGTCGAGTGGAGGCTATGGCTACACCTTC; CDR3 protein: CASSEYPSSGGYGYTF
clone size: NA; V gene: TRBV28; J gene: TRBJ2-3; D gene: NA; CDR3 DNA: TGTGCCAGCATCAAATCCATTGTGGGACTGTGGAATACGCAGTATTTT; CDR3 protein: CASIKSIVGLWNTQYF
clone size: NA; V gene: TRBV27; J gene: TRBJ2-2; D gene: NA; CDR3 DNA: TGTGCCAGCAGTTTATCGCTAACAGCGTACACCGGGGAGCTGTTTTTT; CDR3 protein: CASSLSLTAYTGELFF
clone size: NA; V gene: TRBV28; J gene: TRBJ2-5; D gene: NA; CDR3 DNA: TGTGCCAGCAGTTGGGGTGGACTAGAGACCCAGTACTTC; CDR3 protein: CASSWGGLETQYF
clone size: once; V gene: TRBV5-1; J gene: TRBJ2-4; D gene: TRBD1; CDR3 DNA: TGCGCCAGCAGCTTGAGTCAGGGGGTGTCCAAAAACATTCAGTACTTC; CDR3 protein: CASSLSQGVSKNIQYF
clone size: NA; V gene: TRBV28; J gene: TRBJ2-7; D gene: NA; CDR3 DNA: TGTGCCAGCAGCTTAACCGGAAAGGACGACGAGCAGTACTTC; CDR3 protein: CASSLTGKDDEQYF
clone size: few; V gene: TRBV7-9; J gene: TRBJ1-5; D gene: TRBD1; CDR3 DNA: TGTGCCAGCAGCCGGGACAGGGGCCAGCCCCAGCATTTT; CDR3 protein: CASSRDRGQPQHF
clone size: once; V gene: TRBV4-3; J gene: TRBJ2-1; D gene: NA; CDR3 DNA: TGCGCCAGCAGCCATAAGAGGGAGGTTGGAGGGAATGAGCAGTTCTTC; CDR3 protein: CASSHKREVGGNEQFF
clone size: NA; V gene: TRBV10-1; J gene: TRBJ2-5; D gene: NA; CDR3 DNA: TGCGCCAGCAGAGGACCAGGGTTTGAGCAGTACTTC; CDR3 protein: CASRGPGFEQYF
clone size: NA; V gene: TRBV5-1; J gene: TRBJ2-1; D gene: TRBD2; CDR3 DNA: TGCGCCAGCAGCTTCGGCGGGAGCTCCTACAATGAGCAGTTCTTC; CDR3 protein: CASSFGGSSYNEQFF
clone size: few; V gene: TRBV28; J gene: TRBJ1-1; D gene: NA; CDR3 DNA: TGTGCCAGCAGTTTTCGGTACACTGAAGCTTTCTTT; CDR3 protein: CASSFRYTEAFF
clone size: NA; V gene: TRBV6-1; J gene: TRBJ1-2; D gene: NA; CDR3 DNA: TGTGCCAGCAGTGAAGTTCACCAGGGCCTCTATGGCTACACCTTC; CDR3 protein: CASSEVHQGLYGYTF
clone size: NA; V gene: TRBV9; J gene: TRBJ2-1; D gene: NA; CDR3 DNA: TGTGCCAGCAGCGTACAGGGTCACCCTACCGGGGAGCAGTTCTTC; CDR3 protein: CASSVQGHPTGEQFF
clone size: NA; V gene: TRBV7-6; J gene: TRBJ2-1; D gene: NA; CDR3 DNA: TGTGCCAGCAGCTTATTTATCGACCGCTACAATGAGCAGTTCTTC; CDR3 protein: CASSLFIDRYNEQFF
clone size: NA; V gene: TRBV7-3; J gene: TRBJ2-2; D gene: NA; CDR3 DNA: TGTGCCAGCAGCTTAGTCCCTAGTGGGGTGGGCACCGGGGAGCTGTTTTTT; CDR3 protein: CASSLVPSGVGTGELFF
clone size: NA; V gene: TRBV27; J gene: TRBJ2-7; D gene: NA; CDR3 DNA: TGTGCCAGCACCCCCACGAGAGGGGGGTACGAGCAGTACTTC; CDR3 protein: CASTPTRGGYEQYF
clone size: NA; V gene: TRBV10-3; J gene: TRBJ2-7; D gene: NA; CDR3 DNA: TGTGCCATCAGTGAGTCGAGGAGGATCTCCTCCTACGAGCAGTACTTC; CDR3 protein: CAISESRRISSYEQYF
clone size: NA; V gene: TRBV2; J gene: TRBJ1-5; D gene: NA; CDR3 DNA: TGTGCCAGCAGTTTGACAGGCACCTTCAATCAGCCCCAGCATTTT; CDR3 protein: CASSLTGTFNQPQHF
clone size: NA; V gene: TRBV2; J gene: TRBJ2-5; D gene: NA; CDR3 DNA: TGTGCCAGCACTGACCTATTCGAGACCCAGTACTTC; CDR3 protein: CASTDLFETQYF
clone size: NA; V gene: TRBV6-1; J gene: TRBJ1-2; D gene: TRBD1; CDR3 DNA: TGTGCCAGCAGTGAACTAGGACAGGGGAATGGCTACACCTTC; CDR3 protein: CASSELGQGNGYTF
clone size: NA; V gene: TRBV18; J gene: TRBJ2-7; D gene: NA; CDR3 DNA: TGTGCCAGCTCACCAAGGGGCAGCTCCTACGAGCAGTACTTC; CDR3 protein: CASSPRGSSYEQYF
clone size: few; V gene: TRBV25-1; J gene: TRBJ2-1; D gene: NA; CDR3 DNA: TGTGCCAGCAGTGACGGAGGCTCCTACAATGAGCAGTTCTTC; CDR3 protein: CASSDGGSYNEQFF
clone size: NA; V gene: TRBV5-1; J gene: TRBJ2-7; D gene: TRBD2; CDR3 DNA: TGCGCCAGCACCTCCTCTAGCGGGAGTTTCTACGAGCAGTACTTC; CDR3 protein: CASTSSSGSFYEQYF
clone size: few; V gene: TRBV5-6; J gene: TRBJ2-7; D gene: TRBD2; CDR3 DNA: TGTGCCAGCAGCCCCCTAGCGGGGTACGAGCAGTACTTC; CDR3 protein: CASSPLAGYEQYF
clone size: NA; V gene: TRBV9; J gene: TRBJ1-1; D gene: NA; CDR3 DNA: TGTGCCAGCAGCGTAGGTGGAGAGACTGAAGCTTTCTTT; CDR3 protein: CASSVGGETEAFF
clone size: NA; V gene: TRBV27; J gene: TRBJ1-5; D gene: NA; CDR3 DNA: TGTGCCAGAGTGATGTGCTGGGATAGCAATCAGCCCCAGCATTTT; CDR3 protein: CARVMCWDSNQPQHF
clone size: NA; V gene: TRBV5-4; J gene: TRBJ2-7; D gene: NA; CDR3 DNA: TGTGCCAGCAGCCGGGGGGCTAGCCCCTACGAGCAGTACTTC; CDR3 protein: CASSRGASPYEQYF
clone size: NA; V gene: TRBV6-5; J gene: TRBJ2-7; D gene: TRBD1; CDR3 DNA: TGTGCCAGCAGCCCCACCCCCGGGACAGGGGTCGAGCAGTACTTC; CDR3 protein: CASSPTPGTGVEQYF
clone size: NA; V gene: TRBV21-1; J gene: TRBJ2-7; D gene: NA; CDR3 DNA: TGTGCCAGCAGCAAAGTTTCGGAGTTTTACGAGCAGTACTTC; CDR3 protein: CASSKVSEFYEQYF
clone size: NA; V gene: TRBV20-1; J gene: TRBJ2-1; D gene: NA; CDR3 DNA: TGCAGTGCCGAGGCGAGGAATGAGCAGTTCTTC; CDR3 protein: CSAEARNEQFF
clone size: NA; V gene: TRBV7-8; J gene: TRBJ2-1; D gene: NA; CDR3 DNA: TGTGCCAGCAGCTTAGGTCCACCAGTCCCCAACAATGAGCAGTTCTTC; CDR3 protein: CASSLGPPVPNNEQFF
clone size: once; V gene: TRBV4-1; J gene: TRBJ2-5; D gene: TRBD1; CDR3 DNA: TGCGCCAGCAGCCAGTCGAGTCGAACAGGGGATACGGAGACCCAGTACTTC; CDR3 protein: CASSQSSRTGDTETQYF